Sequencing of this T cell receptor (beta chain) was carried out in a study of blood T cell repertoires in COVID-19. Original processing notes: The authors estimated nucleated cell counts from reference gene primer amplification. Using immunoSEQ multiplex PCR, the repertoire was profiled, and TCRdb retains in-frame clones only, with some absent. That table is the source of V, J and clone size, and D and trimming were worked out from the DNA. The sample has approximately 250,000 clones; about 80% are singletons. CDR3 length: 18 amino acids. In germline, CDR1 is MDHEN, CDR2 SYDVKM. With V trimmed by 1 base and J by 1 base, 7 bases remained unmatched.

This receptor was taken from a man aged 35 to 55 who had recovered from COVID-19. The source material was PBMCs or T cells enriched from blood (not recorded which). The chain combines TRBV28 with TRBJ1-5; 10 bases agree with TRBD1. CDR3 in DNA: TGTGCCAGCAGTTTATTGACAGGGGGCGGGTCAAGCAATCAGCCCCAGCATTTT. Protein sequence: CASSLLTGGGSSNQPQHF.